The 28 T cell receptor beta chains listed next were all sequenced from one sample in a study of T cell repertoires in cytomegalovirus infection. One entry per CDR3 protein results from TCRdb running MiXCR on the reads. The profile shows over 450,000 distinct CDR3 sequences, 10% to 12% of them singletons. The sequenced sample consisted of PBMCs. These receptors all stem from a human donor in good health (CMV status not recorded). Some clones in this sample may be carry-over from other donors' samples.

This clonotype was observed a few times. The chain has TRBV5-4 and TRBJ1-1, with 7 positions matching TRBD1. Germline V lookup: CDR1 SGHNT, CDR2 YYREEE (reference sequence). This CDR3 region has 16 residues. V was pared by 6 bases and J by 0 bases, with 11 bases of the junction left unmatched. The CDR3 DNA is TGTGCCAGCAACTCGCCCGGAGGGGGCGTGAACACTGAAGCTTTCTTT. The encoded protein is CASNSPGGGVNTEAFF.

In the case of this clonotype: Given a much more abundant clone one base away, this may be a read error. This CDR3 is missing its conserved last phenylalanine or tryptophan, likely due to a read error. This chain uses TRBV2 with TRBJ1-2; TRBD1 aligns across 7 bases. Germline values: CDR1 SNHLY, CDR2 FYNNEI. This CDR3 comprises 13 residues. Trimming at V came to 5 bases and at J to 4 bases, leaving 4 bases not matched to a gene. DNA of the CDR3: TGTGCCAGCAGTTTCCCAGGGGGCTATGGCTACACCGTC. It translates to CASSFPGGYGYTV.

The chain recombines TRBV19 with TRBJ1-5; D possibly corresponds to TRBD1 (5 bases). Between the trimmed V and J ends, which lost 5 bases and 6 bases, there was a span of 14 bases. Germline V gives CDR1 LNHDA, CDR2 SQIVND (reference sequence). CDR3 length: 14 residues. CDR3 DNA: TGTGCCAGTAGTGAATCAGGGTTGGTTCAGCCCCAGCATTTT. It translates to CASSESGLVQPQHF.

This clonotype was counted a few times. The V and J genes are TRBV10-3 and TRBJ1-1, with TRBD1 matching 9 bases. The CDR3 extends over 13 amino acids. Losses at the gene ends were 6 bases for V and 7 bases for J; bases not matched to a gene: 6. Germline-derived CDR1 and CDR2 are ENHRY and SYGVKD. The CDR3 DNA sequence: TGTGCCATCAGCAGGGACAGGGACGGTGAAGCTTTCTTT. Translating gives CAISRDRDGEAFF.

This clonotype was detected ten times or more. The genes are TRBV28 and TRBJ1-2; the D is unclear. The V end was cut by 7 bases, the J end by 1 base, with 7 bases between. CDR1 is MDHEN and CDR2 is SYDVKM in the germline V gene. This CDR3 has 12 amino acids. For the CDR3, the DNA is TGTGCCAGCATTGGATTTAACTATGGCTACACCTTC. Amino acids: CASIGFNYGYTF.

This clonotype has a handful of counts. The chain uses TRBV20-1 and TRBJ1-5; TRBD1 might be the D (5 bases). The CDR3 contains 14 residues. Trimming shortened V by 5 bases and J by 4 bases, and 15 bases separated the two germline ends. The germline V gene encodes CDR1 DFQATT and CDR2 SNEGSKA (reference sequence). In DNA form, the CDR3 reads TGCAGTGCTGAAGCGGCAGGGTATAATCAGCCCCAGCATTTT. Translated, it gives CSAEAAGYNQPQHF.

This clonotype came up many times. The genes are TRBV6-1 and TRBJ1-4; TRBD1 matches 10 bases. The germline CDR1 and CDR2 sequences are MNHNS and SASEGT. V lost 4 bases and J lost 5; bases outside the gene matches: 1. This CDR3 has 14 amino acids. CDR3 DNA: TGTGCCAGCAGTGGGACAGGGGGAAATGAAAAACTGTTTTTT. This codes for CASSGTGGNEKLFF.

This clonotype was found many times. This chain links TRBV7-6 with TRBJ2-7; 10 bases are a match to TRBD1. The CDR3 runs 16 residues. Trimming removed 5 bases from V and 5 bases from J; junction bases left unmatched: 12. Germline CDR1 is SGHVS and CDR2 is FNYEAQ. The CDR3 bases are TGTGCCAGCAGCCCCTTTATCGGGACAGGGGCCCACGAGCAGTACTTC. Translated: CASSPFIGTGAHEQYF.

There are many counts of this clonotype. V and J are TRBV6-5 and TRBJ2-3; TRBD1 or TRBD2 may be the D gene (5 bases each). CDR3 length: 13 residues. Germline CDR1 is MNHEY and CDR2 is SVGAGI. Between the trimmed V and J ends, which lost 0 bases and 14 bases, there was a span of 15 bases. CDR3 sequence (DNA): TGTGCCAGCAGTTACTCGAGGGCAGGGTCTTGGTATTTT. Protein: CASSYSRAGSWYF.

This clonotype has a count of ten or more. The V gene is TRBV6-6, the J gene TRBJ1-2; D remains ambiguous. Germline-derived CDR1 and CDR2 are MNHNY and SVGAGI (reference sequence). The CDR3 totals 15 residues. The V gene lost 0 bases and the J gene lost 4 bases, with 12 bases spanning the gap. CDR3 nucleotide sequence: TGTGCCAGCAGTTACTCGAACCCGGACCCCTATGGCTACACCTTC. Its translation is CASSYSNPDPYGYTF.

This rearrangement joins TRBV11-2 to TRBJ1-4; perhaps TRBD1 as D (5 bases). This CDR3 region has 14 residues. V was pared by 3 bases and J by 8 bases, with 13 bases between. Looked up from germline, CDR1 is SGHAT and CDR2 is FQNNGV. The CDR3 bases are TGTGCCAGCAGCTTGGTGTTAGACAGAGAAAAACTGTTTTTT. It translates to CASSLVLDREKLFF.

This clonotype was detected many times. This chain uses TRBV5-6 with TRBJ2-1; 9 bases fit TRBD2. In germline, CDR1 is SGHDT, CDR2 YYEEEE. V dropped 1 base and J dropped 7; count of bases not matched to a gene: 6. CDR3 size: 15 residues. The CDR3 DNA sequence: TGTGCCAGCAGCTTGCCCCGGACTAGCGTTAATGAGCAGTTCTTC. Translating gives CASSLPRTSVNEQFF.

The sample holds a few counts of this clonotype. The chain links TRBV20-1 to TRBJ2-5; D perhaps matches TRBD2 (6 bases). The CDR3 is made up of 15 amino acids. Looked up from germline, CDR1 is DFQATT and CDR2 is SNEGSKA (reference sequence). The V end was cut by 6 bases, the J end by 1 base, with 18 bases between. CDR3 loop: CSAPAGTGVQETQYF. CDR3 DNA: TGCAGTGCGCCCGCCGGGACGGGGGTCCAAGAGACCCAGTACTTC.

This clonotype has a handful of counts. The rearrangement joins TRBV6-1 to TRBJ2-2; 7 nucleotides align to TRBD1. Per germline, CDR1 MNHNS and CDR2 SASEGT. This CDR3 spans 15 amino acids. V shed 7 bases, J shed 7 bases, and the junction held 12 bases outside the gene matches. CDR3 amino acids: CASKEIQGYDGELFF. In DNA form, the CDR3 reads TGTGCCAGCAAGGAAATACAGGGGTACGACGGGGAGCTGTTTTTT.

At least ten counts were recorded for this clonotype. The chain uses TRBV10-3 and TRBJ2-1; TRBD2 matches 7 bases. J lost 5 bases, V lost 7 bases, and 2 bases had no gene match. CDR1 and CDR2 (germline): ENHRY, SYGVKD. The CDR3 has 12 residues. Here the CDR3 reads CAITSGDNEQFF. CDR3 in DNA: TGTGCCATCACGAGCGGGGACAATGAGCAGTTCTTC.

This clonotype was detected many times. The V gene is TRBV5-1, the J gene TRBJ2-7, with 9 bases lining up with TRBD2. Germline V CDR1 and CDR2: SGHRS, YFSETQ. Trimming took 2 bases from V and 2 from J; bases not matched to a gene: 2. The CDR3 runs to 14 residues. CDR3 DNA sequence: TGCGCCAGCAGCTTACCTAGCGGGACCTACGAGCAGTACTTC. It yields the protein CASSLPSGTYEQYF.

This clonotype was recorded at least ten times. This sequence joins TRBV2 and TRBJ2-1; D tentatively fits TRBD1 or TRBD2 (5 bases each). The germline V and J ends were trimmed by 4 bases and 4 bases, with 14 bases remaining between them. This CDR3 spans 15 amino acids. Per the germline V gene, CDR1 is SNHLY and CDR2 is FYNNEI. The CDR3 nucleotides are TGTGCCAGCAGTGCGGGGCCCTATTCTTACAATGAGCAGTTCTTC. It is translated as CASSAGPYSYNEQFF. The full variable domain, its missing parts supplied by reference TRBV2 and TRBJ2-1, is EPEVTQTPSHQVTQMGQEVILRCVPISNHLYFYWYRQILGQKVEFLVSFYNNEISEKSEIFDDQFSVERPDGSNFTLKIRSTKLEDSAMYFCASSAGPYSYNEQFFGPGTRLTVL.

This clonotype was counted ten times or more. CDR3 bases: TGTGCCAGCAGCTTATGGGCGAGGACTGAAGCTTTCTTT. Translated, it gives CASSLWARTEAFF. The gene calls are TRBV11-3 and TRBJ1-1; no reliable D call. Germline CDR1 reads SGHNT; CDR2 reads YENEEA. Between the trimmed V and J ends, which lost 2 bases and 5 bases, there was a span of 9 bases. The CDR3 has 13 amino acids.

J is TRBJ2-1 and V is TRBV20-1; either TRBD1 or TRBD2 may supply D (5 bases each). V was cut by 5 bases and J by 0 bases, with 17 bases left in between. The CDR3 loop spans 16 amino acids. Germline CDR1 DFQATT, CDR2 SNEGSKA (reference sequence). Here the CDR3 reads CSAEGAEADSYNEQFF. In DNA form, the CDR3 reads TGCAGTGCTGAAGGGGCGGAGGCCGACTCCTACAATGAGCAGTTCTTC.

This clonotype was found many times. The CDR3: CASSISPGQGSVEQFF. Written as DNA, the CDR3 is TGTGCCAGCAGCATTTCTCCGGGACAGGGGTCGGTTGAGCAGTTCTTC. The chain joins TRBV7-9 to TRBJ2-1, with 10 bases lining up with TRBD1. J lost 9 bases, V lost 5 bases, and 13 bases had no gene match. Germline-derived CDR1 and CDR2 are SEHNR and FQNEAQ (reference sequence). The CDR3 spans 16 residues.

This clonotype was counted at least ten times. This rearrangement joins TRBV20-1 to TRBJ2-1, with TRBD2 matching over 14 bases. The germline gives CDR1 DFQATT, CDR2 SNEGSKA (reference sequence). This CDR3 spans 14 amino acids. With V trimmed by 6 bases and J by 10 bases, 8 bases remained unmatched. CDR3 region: CSAKGTSGRMEQFF. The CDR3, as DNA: TGCAGTGCAAAAGGGACTAGCGGGAGAATGGAGCAGTTCTTC.

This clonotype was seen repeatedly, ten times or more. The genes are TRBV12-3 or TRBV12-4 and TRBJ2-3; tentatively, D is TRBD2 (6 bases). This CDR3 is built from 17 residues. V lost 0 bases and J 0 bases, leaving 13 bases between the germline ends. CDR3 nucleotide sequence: TGTGCCAGCAGTTTAGCGCGAGGCGGGGCTAGCACAGATACGCAGTATTTT. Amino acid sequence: CASSLARGGASTDTQYF.

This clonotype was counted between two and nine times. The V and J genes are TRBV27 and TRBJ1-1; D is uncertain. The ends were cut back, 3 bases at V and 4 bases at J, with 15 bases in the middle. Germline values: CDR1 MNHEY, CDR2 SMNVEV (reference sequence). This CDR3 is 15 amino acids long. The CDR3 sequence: CASSFRGMVGTEAFF. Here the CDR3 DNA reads TGTGCCAGCAGTTTCCGAGGGATGGTGGGCACTGAAGCTTTCTTT.

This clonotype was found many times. The CDR3 is CASSLASSGGLLSTDTQYF. CDR3 sequence (DNA): TGTGCCAGCAGCTTAGCCTCGAGCGGGGGCCTCCTCAGCACAGATACGCAGTATTTT. This chain joins TRBV7-2 and TRBJ2-3; 8 bases agree with TRBD2. The germline V gene encodes CDR1 SGHTA and CDR2 FQGNSA. J gave up 0 bases and V 0 bases, and 11 bases lay outside the gene matches. The CDR3 spans 19 residues. Supplemented by reference TRBV7-2 and TRBJ2-3, the full variable domain reads GAGVSQSPSNKVTEKGKDVELRCDPISGHTALYWYRQSLGQGLEFLIYFQGNSAPDKSGLPSDRFSAERTGGSVSTLTIQRTQQEDSAVYLCASSLASSGGLLSTDTQYFGPGTRLTVL.

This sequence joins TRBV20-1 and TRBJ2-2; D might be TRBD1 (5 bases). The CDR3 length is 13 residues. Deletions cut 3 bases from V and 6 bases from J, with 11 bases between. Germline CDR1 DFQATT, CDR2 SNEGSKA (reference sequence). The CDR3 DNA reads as TGCAGTGCTAGTCGGACAAGCTCCGGGGAGCTGTTTTTT. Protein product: CSASRTSSGELFF.

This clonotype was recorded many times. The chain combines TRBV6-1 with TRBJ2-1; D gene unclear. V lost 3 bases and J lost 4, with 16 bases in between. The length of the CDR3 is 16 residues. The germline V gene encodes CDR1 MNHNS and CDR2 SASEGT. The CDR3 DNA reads TGTGCCAGCAGTGAGCTGACGGATGCCGTTTACAATGAGCAGTTCTTC. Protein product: CASSELTDAVYNEQFF.

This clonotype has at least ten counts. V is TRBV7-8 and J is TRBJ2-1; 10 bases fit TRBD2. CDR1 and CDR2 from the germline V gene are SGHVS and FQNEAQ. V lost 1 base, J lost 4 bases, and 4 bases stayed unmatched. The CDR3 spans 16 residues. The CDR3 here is CASSLGGSGGYNEQFF. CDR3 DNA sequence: TGTGCCAGCAGCTTAGGTGGTAGCGGGGGGTACAATGAGCAGTTCTTC. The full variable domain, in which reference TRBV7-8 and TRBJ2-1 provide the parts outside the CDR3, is GAGVSQSPRYKVAKRGQDVALRCDPISGHVSLFWYQQALGQGPEFLTYFQNEAQLDKSGLPSDRFFAERPEGSVSTLKIQRTQQEDSAVYLCASSLGGSGGYNEQFFGPGTRLTVL.

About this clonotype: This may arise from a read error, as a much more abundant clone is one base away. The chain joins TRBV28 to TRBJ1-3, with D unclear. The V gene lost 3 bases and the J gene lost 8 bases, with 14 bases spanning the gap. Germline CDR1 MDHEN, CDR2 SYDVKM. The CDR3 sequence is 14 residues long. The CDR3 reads CASSFRPIEDTIYF. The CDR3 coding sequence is TGTGCCAGCAGTTTCAGGCCAATTGAAGACACCATATATTTT.